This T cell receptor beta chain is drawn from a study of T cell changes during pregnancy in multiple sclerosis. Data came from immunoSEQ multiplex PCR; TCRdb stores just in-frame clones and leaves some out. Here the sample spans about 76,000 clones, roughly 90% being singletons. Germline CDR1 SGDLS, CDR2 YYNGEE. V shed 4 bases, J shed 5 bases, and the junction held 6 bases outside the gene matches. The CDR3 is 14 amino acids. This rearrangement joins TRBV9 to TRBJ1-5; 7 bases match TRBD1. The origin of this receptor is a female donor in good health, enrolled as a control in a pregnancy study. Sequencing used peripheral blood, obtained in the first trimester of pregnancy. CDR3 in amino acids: CASSLSDRDQPQHF. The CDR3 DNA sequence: TGTGCCAGCAGCTTATCAGACAGGGATCAGCCCCAGCATTTT.